This TCR beta chain originates from a study of T cell repertoires in cytomegalovirus infection. As for the study in general: The study used recently identified HLA-C-restricted and well-studied HLA-B-restricted CMV epitopes. Public TCR beta signatures indicated both CMV infection and matching HLA type.

TCRdb re-called the reads through MiXCR, storing one row per CDR3 protein. The sample lists hundreds of thousands of distinct CDR3 sequences; 29% were seen once. Study-level results: Totalled public TCR beta family frequency picked out people who carried CMV plus the relevant HLA. What dominated the ex vivo response were HLA-C-restricted CMV-specific TCR beta clonotypes.

In regard to this clonotype: Its antigen is unidentified.

Trimming took off 5 bases at V and 1 base at J, with 9 bases between the two ends. Looked up from germline, CDR1 is SEHNR and CDR2 is FQNEAQ (reference sequence). The CDR3 runs 13 residues. The sequenced sample was cultured PBMCs, obtained from culture after CMV antigen stimulation. This sequence joins TRBV7-9 and TRBJ2-7; D gene ambiguous. This receptor was taken from a human donor in good health (CMV status not recorded). Some clones in this sample may be carry-over from other donors' samples. The CDR3 DNA reads as TGTGCCAGCAGCACCACTGAATCCTACGAGCAGTACTTC. Its protein product is CASSTTESYEQYF.